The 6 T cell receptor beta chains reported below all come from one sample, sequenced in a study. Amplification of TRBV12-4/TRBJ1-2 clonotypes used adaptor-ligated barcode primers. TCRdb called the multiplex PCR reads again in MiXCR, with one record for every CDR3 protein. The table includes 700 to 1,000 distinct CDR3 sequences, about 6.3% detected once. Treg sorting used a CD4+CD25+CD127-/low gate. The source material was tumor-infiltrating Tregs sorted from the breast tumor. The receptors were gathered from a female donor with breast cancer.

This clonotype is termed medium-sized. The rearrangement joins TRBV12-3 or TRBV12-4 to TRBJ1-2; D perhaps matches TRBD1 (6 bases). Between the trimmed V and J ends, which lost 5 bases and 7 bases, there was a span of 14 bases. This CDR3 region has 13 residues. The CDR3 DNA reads TGTGCCAGCAGTCTACAGGGAGTGTCTGGCTACACCTTC. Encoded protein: CASSLQGVSGYTF.

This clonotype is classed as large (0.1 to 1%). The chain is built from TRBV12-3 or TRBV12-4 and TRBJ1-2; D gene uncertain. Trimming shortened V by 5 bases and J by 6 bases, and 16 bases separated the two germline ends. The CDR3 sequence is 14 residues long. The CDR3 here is CASSPFPTDDGYTF. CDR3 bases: TGTGCCAGCAGTCCGTTTCCAACCGACGATGGCTACACCTTC.

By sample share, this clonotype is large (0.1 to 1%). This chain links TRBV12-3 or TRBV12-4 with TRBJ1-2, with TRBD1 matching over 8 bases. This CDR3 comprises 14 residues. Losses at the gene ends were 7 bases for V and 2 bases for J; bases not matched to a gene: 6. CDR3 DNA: TGTGCCAGCACAATGGACAGGGTGAACTATGGCTACACCTTC. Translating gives CASTMDRVNYGYTF.

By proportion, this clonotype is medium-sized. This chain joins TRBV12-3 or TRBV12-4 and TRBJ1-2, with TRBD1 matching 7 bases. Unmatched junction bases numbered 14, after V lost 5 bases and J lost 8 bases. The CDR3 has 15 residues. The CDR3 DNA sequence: TGTGCCAGCAGTGGGGTTTGGACAGGTCTATGGGGCTACACCTTC. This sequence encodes CASSGVWTGLWGYTF.

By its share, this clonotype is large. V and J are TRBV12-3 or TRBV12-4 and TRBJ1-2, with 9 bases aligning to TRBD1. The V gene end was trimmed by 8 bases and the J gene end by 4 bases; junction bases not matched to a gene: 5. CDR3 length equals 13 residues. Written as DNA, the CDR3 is TGTGCCAGCCGGGACAGGGAGCTCTATGGCTACACCTTC. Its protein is CASRDRELYGYTF.

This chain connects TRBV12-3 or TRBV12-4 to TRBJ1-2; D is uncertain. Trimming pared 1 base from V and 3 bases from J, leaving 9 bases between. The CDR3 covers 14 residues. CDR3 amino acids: CASSLGRLDYGYTF. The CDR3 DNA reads TGTGCCAGCAGTTTAGGCAGACTTGACTATGGCTACACCTTC.